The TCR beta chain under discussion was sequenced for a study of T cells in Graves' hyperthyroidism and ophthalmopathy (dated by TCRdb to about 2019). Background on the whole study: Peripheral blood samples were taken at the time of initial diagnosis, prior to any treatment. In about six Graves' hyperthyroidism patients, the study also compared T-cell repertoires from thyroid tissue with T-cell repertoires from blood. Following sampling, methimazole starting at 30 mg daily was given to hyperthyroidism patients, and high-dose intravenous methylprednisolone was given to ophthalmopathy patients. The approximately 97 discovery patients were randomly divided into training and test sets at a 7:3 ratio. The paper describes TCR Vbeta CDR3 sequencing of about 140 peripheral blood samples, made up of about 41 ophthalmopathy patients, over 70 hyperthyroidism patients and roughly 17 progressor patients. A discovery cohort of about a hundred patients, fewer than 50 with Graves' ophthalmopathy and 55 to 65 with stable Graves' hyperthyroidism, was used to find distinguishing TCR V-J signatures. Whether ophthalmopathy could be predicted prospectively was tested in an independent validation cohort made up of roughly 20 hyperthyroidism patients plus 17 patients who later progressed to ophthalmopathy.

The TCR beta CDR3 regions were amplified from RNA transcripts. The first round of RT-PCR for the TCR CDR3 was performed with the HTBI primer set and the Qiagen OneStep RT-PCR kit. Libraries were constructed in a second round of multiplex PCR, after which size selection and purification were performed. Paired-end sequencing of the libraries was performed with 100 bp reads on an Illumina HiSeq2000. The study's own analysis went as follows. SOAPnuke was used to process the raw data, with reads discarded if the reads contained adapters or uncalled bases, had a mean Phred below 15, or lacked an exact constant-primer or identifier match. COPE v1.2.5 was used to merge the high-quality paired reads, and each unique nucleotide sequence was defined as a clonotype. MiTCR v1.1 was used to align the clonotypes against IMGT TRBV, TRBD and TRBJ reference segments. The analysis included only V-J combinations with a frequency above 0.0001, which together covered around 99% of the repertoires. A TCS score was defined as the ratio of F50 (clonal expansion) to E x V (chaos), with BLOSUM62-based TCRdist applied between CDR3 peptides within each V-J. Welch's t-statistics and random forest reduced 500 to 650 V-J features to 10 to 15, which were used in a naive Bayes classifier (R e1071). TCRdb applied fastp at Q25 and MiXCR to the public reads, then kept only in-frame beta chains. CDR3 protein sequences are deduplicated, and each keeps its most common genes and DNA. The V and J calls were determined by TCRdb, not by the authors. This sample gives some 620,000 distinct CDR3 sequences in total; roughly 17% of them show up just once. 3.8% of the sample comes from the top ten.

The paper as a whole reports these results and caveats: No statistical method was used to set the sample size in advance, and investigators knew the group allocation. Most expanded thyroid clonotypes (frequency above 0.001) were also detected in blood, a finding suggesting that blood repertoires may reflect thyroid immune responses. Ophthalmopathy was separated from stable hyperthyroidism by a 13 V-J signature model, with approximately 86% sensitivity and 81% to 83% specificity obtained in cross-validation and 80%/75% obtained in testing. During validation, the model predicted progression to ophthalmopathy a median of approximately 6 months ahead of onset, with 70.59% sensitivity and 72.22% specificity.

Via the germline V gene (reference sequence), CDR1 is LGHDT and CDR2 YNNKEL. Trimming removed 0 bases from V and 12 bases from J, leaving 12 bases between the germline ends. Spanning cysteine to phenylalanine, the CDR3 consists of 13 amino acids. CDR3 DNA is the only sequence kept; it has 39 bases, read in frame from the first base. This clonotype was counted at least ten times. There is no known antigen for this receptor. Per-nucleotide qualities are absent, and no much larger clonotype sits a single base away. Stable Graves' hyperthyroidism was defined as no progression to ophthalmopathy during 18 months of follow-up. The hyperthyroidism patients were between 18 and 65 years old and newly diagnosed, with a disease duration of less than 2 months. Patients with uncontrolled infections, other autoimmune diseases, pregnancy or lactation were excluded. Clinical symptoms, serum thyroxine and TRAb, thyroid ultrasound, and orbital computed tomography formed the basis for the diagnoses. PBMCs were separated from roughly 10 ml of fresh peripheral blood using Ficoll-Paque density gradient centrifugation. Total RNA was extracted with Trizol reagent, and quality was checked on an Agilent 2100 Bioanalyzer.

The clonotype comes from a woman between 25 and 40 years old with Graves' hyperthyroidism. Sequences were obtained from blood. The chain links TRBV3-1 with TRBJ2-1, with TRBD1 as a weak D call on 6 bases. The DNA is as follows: TGTGCCAGCAGCCAAGAGAGGTCCAGGGGGCAGTTCTTC. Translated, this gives CASSQERSRGQFF.